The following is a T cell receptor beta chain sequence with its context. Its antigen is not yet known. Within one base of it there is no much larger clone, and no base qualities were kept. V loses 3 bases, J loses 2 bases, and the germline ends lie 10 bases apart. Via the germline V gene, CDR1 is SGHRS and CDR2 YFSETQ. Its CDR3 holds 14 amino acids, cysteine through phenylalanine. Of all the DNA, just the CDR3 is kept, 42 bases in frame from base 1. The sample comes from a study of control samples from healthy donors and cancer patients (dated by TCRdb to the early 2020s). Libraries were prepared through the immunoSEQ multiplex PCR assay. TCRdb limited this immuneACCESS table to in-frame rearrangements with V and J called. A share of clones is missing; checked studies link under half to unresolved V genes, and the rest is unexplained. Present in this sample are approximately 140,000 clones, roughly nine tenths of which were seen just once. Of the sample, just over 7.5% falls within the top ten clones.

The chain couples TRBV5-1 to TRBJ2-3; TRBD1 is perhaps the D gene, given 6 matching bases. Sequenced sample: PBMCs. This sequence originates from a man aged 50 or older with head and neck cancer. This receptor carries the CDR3 CASSSDRPTDTQYF. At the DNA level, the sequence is TGCGCCAGCAGCTCGGACAGACCCACAGATACGCAGTATTTT.